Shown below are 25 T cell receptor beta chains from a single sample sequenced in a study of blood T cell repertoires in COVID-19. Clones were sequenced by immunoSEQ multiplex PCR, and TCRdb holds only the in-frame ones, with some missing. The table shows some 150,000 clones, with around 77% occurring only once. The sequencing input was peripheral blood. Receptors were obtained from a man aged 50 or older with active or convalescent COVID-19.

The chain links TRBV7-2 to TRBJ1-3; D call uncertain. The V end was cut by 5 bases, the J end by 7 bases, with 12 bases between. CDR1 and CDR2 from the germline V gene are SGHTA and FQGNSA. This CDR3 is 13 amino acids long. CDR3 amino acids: CASSLSSPNTIYF. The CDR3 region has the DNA TGTGCCAGCAGCCTATCCTCCCCCAACACCATATATTTT.

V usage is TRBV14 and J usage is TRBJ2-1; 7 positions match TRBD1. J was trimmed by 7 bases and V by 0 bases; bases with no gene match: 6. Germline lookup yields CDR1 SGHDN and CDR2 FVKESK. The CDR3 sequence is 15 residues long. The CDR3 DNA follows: TGTGCCAGCAGCCAAGAGTTAACAGGGGCAAATGAGCAGTTCTTC. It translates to CASSQELTGANEQFF.

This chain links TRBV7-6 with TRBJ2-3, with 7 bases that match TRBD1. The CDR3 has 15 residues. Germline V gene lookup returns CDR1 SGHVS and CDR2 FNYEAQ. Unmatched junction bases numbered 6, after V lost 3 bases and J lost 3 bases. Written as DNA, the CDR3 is TGTGCCAGCAGCTTTCCAGGGGGACGAACAGATACGCAGTATTTT. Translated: CASSFPGGRTDTQYF.

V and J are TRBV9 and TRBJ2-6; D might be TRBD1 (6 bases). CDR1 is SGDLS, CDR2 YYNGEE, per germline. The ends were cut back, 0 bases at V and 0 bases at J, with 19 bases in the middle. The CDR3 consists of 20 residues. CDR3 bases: TGTGCCAGCAGCGTAGCAGGGGACCCTTTTTCTTACTCTGGGGCCAACGTCCTGACTTTC. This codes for CASSVAGDPFSYSGANVLTF.

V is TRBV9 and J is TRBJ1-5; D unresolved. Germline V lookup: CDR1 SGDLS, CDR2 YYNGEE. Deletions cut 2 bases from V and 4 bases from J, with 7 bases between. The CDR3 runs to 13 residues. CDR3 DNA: TGTGCCAGCAGCGTCGACACGAATCAGCCCCAGCATTTT. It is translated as CASSVDTNQPQHF.

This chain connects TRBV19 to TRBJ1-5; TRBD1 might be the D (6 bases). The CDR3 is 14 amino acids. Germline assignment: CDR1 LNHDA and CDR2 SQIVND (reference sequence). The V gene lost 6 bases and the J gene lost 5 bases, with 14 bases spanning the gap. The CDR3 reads CASSPGGRDQPQHF. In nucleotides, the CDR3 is TGTGCCAGTAGCCCGGGGGGCCGGGATCAGCCCCAGCATTTT.

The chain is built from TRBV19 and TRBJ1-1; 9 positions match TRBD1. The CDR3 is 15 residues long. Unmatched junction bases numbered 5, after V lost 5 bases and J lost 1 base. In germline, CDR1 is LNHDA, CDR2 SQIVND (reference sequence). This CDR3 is CASSPGTGRNTEAFF. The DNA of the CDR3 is TGTGCCAGTAGTCCGGGGACAGGGAGGAACACTGAAGCTTTCTTT.

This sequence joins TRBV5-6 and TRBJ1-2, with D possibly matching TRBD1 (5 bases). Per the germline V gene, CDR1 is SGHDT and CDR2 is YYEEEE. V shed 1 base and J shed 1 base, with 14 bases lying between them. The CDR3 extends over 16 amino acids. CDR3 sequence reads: CASSLFTGDHNYGYTF. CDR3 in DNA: TGTGCCAGCAGCTTGTTCACAGGAGATCATAACTATGGCTACACCTTC.

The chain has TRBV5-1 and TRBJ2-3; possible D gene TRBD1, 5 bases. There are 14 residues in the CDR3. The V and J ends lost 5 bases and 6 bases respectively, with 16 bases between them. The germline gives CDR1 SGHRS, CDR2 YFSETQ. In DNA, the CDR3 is TGCGCCAGCAGAGGCTCAGGGATTAGGGATACGCAGTATTTT. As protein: CASRGSGIRDTQYF.

The chain's CDR3 is CASSHTPRTEGGIQYF. CDR3 coding DNA: TGCGCCAGCAGCCATACACCCCGAACCGAGGGCGGCATTCAGTACTTC. V is TRBV5-1 and J is TRBJ2-4; maybe TRBD2 (5 bases). This CDR3 region has 16 residues. Trimming stripped 4 bases from V and 9 bases from J, with 23 bases between. Germline CDR1 SGHRS, CDR2 YFSETQ.

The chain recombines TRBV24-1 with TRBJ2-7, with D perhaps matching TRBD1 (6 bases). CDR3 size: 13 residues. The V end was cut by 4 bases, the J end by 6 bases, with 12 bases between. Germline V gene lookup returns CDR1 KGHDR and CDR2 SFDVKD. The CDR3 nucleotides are TGTGCCACCAGTGACAAACAGGGTGGCGAGCAGTACTTC. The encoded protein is CATSDKQGGEQYF.

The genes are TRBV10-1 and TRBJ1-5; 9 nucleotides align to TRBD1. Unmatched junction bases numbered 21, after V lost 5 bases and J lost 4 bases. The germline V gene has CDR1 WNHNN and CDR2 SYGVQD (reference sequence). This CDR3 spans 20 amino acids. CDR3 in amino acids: CASSTDRGWVPRSRNQPQHF. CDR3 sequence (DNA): TGCGCCAGCAGTACTGACAGGGGGTGGGTCCCCCGATCAAGAAATCAGCCCCAGCATTTT.

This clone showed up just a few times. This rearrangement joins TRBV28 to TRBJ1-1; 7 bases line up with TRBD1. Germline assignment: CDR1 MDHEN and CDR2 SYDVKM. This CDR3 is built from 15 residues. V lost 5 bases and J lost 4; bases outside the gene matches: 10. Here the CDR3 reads CASSTLDRDSTEAFF. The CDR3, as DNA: TGTGCCAGCAGTACACTTGACAGGGATTCCACTGAAGCTTTCTTT. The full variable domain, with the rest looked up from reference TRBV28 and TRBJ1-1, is DVKVTQSSRYLVKRTGEKVFLECVQDMDHENMFWYRQDPGLGLRLIYFSYDVKMKEKGDIPEGYSVSREKKERFSLILESASTNQTSMYLCASSTLDRDSTEAFFGQGTRLTVV.

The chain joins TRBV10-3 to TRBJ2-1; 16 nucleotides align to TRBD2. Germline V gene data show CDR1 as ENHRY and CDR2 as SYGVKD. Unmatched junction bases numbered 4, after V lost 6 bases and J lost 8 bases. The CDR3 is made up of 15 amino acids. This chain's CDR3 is CAISLGLAGGDEQFF. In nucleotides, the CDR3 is TGTGCCATCAGCCTGGGACTAGCGGGAGGGGATGAGCAGTTCTTC.

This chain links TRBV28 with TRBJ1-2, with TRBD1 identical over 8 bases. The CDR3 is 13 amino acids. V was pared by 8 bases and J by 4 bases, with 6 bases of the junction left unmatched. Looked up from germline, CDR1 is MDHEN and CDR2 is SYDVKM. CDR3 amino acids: CASQLTGGYGYTF. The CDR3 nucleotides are TGTGCCAGCCAGCTAACAGGGGGCTATGGCTACACCTTC.

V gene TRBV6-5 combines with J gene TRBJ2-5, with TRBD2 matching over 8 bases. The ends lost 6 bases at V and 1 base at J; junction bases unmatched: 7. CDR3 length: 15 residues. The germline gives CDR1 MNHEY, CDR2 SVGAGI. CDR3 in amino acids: CASSQPTSGQETQYF. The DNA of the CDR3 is TGTGCCAGCAGCCAGCCCACTAGCGGCCAAGAGACCCAGTACTTC.

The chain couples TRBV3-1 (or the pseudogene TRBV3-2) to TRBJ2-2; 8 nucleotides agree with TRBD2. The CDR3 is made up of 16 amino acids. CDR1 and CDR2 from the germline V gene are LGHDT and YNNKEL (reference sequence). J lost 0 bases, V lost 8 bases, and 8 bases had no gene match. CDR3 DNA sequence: TGTGCCAGCCGTAAGCGGGAGTCCCCGAACACCGGGGAGCTGTTTTTT. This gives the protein CASRKRESPNTGELFF.

The CDR3 loop is CASSWEGGANEKLFF. The CDR3 nucleotides read TGTGCCAGCAGTTGGGAGGGAGGGGCTAATGAAAAACTGTTTTTT. V is TRBV6-5 and J is TRBJ1-4; the D gene is possibly TRBD1 (5 bases). The CDR3 has 15 residues. Germline CDR1 and CDR2: MNHEY and SVGAGI. Trimming removed 4 bases at V and 3 bases at J, with 12 bases between.

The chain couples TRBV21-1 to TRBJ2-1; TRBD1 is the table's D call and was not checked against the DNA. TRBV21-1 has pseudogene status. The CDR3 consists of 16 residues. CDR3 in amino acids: CASTKPRDRVGNEQFF. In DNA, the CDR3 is TGTGCCAGCACCAAACCTCGGGACAGGGTGGGGAATGAGCAGTTCTTC.

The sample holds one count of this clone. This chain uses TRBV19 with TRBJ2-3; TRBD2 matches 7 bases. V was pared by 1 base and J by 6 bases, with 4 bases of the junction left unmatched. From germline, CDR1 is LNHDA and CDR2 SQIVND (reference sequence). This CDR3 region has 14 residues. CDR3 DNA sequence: TGTGCCAGTAGTATAGGGACTAGAGCCGATACGCAGTATTTT. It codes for CASSIGTRADTQYF.

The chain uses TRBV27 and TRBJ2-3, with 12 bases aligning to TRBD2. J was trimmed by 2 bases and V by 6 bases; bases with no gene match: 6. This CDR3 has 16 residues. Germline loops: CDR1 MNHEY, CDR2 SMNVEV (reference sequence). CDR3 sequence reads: CASSPRLAGVTDTQYF. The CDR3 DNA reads TGTGCCAGCAGCCCGAGACTAGCGGGAGTCACAGATACGCAGTATTTT.

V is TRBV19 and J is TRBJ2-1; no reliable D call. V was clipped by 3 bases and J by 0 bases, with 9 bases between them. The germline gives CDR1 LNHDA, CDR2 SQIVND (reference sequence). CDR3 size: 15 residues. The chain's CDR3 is CASSIEVNSYNEQFF. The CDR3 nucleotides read TGTGCCAGTAGTATCGAGGTTAACTCCTACAATGAGCAGTTCTTC.

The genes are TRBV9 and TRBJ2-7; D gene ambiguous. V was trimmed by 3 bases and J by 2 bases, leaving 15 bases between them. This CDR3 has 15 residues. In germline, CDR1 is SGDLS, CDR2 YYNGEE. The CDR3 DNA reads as TGTGCCAGCAGCGGCGGCGGCGGTACCACCTACGAGCAGTACTTC. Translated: CASSGGGGTTYEQYF.

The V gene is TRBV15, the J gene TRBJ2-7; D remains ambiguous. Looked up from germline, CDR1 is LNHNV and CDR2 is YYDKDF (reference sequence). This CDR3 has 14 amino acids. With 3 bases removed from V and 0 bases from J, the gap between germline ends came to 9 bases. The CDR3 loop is CATSSNPTSYEQYF. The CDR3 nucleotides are TGTGCCACCAGCAGTAACCCTACCTCCTACGAGCAGTACTTC. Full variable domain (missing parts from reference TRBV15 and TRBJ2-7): DAMVIQNPRYQVTQFGKPVTLSCSQTLNHNVMYWYQQKSSQAPKLLFHYYDKDFNNEADTPDNFQSRRPNTSFCFLDIRSPGLGDTAMYLCATSSNPTSYEQYFGPGTRLTVT.

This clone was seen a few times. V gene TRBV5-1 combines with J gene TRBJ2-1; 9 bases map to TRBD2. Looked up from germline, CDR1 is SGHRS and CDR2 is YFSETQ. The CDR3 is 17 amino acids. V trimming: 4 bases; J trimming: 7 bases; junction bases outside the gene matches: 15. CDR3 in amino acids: CASSLLAGRLQGNEQFF. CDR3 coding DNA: TGCGCCAGCAGCCTCCTAGCGGGACGCTTACAGGGAAATGAGCAGTTCTTC.